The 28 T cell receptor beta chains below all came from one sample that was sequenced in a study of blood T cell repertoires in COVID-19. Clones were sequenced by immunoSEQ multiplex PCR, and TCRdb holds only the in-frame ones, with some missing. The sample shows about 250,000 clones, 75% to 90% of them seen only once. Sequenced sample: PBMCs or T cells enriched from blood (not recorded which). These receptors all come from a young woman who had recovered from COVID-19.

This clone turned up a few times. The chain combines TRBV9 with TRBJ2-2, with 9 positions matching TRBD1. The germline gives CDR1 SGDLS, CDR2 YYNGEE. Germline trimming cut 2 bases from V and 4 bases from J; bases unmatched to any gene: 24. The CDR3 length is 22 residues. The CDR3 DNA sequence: TGTGCCAGCAGCGTCCCACGACCACAGGGGGCCCCGGCGTTGACTCTCACCGGGGAGCTGTTTTTT. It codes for CASSVPRPQGAPALTLTGELFF.

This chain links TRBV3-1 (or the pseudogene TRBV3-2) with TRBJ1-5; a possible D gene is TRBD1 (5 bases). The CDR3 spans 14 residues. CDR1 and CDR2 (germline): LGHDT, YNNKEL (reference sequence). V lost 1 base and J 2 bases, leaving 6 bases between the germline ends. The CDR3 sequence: CASSQGGGNQPQHF. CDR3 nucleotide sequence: TGTGCCAGCAGCCAAGGGGGCGGCAATCAGCCCCAGCATTTT.

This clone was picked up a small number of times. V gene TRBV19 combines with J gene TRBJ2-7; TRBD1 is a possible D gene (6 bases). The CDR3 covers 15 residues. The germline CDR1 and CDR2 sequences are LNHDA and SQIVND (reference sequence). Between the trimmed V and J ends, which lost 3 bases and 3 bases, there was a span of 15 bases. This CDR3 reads CASSIFHRVIYEQYF. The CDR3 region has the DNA TGTGCCAGTAGTATCTTCCACAGGGTCATCTACGAGCAGTACTTC. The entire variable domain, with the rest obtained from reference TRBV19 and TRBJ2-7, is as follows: DGGITQSPKYLFRKEGQNVTLSCEQNLNHDAMYWYRQDPGQGLRLIYYSQIVNDFQKGDIAEGYSVSREKKESFPLTVTSAQKNPTAFYLCASSIFHRVIYEQYFGPGTRLTVT.

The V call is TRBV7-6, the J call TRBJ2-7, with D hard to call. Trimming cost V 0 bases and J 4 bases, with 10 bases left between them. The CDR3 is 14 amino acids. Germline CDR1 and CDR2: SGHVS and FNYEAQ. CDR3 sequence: CASSLAERVYEQYF. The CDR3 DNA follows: TGTGCCAGCAGCTTAGCGGAGCGAGTATACGAGCAGTACTTC.

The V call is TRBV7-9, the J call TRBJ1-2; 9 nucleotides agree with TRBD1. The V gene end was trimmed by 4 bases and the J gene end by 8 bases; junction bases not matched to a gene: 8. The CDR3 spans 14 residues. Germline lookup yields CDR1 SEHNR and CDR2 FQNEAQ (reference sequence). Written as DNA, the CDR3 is TGTGCCAGCAGCTCGTCAACAGGGGGCCACGGCTACACCTTC. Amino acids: CASSSSTGGHGYTF. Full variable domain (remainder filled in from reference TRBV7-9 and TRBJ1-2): DTGVSQNPRHKITKRGQNVTFRCDPISEHNRLYWYRQTLGQGPEFLTYFQNEAQLEKSRLLSDRFSAERPKGSFSTLEIQRTEQGDSAMYLCASSSSTGGHGYTFGSGTRLTVV.

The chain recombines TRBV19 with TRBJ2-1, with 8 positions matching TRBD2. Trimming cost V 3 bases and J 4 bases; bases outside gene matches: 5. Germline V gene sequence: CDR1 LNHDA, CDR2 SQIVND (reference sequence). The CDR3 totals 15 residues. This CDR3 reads CASSMVAGPYNEQFF. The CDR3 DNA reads TGTGCCAGTAGTATGGTAGCGGGACCGTACAATGAGCAGTTCTTC.

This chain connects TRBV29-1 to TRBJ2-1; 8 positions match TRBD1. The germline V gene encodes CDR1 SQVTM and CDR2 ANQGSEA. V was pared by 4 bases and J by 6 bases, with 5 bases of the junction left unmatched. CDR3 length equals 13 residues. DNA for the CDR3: TGCAGCGTTGGACAGGGGCGCCTCAATGAGCAGTTCTTC. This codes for CSVGQGRLNEQFF.

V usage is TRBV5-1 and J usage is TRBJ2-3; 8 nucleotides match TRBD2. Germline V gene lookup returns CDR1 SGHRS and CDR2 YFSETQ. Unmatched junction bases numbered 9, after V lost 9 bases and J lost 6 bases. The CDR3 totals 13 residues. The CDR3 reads CATNAGGTDTQYF. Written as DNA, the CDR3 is TGCGCCACCAACGCGGGAGGTACTGATACGCAGTATTTT. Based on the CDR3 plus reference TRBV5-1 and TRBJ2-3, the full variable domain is KAGVTQTPRYLIKTRGQQVTLSCSPISGHRSVSWYQQTPGQGLQFLFEYFSETQRNKGNFPGRFSGRQFSNSRSEMNVSTLELGDSALYLCATNAGGTDTQYFGPGTRLTVL.

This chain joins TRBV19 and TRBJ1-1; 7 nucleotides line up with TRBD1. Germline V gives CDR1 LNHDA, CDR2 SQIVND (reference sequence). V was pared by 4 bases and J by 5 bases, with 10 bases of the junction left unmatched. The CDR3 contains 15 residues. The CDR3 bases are TGTGCCAGTAGTACACCCAAACAGGGGCGGACTGAAGCTTTCTTT. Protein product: CASSTPKQGRTEAFF.

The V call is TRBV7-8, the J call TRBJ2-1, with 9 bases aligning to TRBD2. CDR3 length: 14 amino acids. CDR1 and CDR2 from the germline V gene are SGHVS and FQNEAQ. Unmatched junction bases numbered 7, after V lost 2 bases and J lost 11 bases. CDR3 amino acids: CASSLQPGTSQQFF. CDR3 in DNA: TGTGCCAGCAGCTTACAGCCCGGGACTAGCCAGCAGTTCTTC. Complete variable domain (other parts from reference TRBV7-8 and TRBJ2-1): GAGVSQSPRYKVAKRGQDVALRCDPISGHVSLFWYQQALGQGPEFLTYFQNEAQLDKSGLPSDRFFAERPEGSVSTLKIQRTQQEDSAVYLCASSLQPGTSQQFFGPGTRLTVL.

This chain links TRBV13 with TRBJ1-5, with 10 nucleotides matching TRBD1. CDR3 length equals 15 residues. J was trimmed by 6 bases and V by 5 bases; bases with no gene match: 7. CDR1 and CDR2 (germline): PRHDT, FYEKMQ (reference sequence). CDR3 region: CASSVRTGGSQPQHF. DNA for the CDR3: TGTGCCAGCAGCGTGAGGACAGGGGGTAGTCAGCCCCAGCATTTT.

The CDR3 protein is CASEGQDEQFF. CDR3 nucleotides: TGTGCCAGCGAAGGACAGGATGAGCAGTTCTTC. J is TRBJ2-1 and V is TRBV28; TRBD1 matches at 7 bases. CDR3 length: 11 amino acids. Trimming at V came to 8 bases and at J to 8 bases, leaving 3 bases not matched to a gene. Germline CDR1 and CDR2: MDHEN and SYDVKM.

The CDR3: CASRSKSSYNSPLHF. CDR3 DNA: TGTGCCAGCAGGAGCAAGAGCTCCTATAATTCACCCCTCCACTTT. The V gene is TRBV2, the J gene TRBJ1-6; no firm D call. The V gene's germline CDR1 is SNHLY and CDR2 FYNNEI. This CDR3 has 15 residues. Trimming left V 6 bases short and J 0 bases short, with 9 bases between.

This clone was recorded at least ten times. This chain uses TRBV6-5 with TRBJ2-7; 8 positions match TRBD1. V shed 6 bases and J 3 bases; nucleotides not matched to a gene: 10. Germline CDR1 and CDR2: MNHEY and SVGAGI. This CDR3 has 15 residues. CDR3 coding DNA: TGTGCCAGCAGATTAGGACAGGGTCCCTTCTACGAGCAGTACTTC. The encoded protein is CASRLGQGPFYEQYF.

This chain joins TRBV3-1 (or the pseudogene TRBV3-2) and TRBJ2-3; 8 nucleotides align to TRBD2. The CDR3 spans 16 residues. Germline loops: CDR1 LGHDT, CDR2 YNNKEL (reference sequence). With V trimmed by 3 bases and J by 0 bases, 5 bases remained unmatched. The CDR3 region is CASSQDSGASTDTQYF. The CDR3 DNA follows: TGTGCCAGCAGCCAGGATAGCGGGGCCAGCACAGATACGCAGTATTTT.

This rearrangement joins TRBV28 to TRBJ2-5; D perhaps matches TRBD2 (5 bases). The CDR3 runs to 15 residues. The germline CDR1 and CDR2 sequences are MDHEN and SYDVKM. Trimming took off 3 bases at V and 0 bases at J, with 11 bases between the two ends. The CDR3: CASSLTGMYQETQYF. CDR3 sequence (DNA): TGTGCCAGCAGTTTGACGGGGATGTACCAAGAGACCCAGTACTTC.

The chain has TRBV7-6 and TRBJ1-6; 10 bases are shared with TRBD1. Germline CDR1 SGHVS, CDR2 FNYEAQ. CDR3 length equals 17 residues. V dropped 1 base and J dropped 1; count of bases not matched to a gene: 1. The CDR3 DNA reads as TGTGCCAGCAGCTTAGGGGGACAGGGGTCCTATAATTCACCCCTCCACTTT. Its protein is CASSLGGQGSYNSPLHF.

The CDR3, as DNA: TGTGCCAGCAGTGAAGCGTTCAGGGTAGAGAATGAGCAGTTCTTC. Protein sequence: CASSEAFRVENEQFF. The rearrangement uses TRBV6-1 and TRBJ2-1, with D possibly matching TRBD1 (5 bases). This CDR3 is 15 amino acids long. CDR1 MNHNS and CDR2 SASEGT come from the germline V gene. The V and J ends lost 0 bases and 7 bases respectively, with 13 bases between them.

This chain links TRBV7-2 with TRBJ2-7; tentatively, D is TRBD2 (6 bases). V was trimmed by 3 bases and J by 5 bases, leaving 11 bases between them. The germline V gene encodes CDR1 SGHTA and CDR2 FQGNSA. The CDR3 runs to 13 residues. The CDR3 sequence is CASSFGGLNEQYF. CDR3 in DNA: TGTGCCAGCAGCTTTGGGGGGTTGAACGAGCAGTACTTC.

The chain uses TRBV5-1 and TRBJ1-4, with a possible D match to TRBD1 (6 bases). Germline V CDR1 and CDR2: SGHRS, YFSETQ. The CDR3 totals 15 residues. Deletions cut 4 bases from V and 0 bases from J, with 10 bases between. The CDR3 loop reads CASSGGQSTNEKLFF. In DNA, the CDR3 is TGCGCCAGCAGCGGAGGACAGTCAACTAATGAAAAACTGTTTTTT.

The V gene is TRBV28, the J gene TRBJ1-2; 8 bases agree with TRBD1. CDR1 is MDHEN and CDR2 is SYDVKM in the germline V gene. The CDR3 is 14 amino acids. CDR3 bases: TGTGCAGCCAAGAATGCAGGGGGCGCTAGCGGCTACACCTTC. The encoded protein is CAAKNAGGASGYTF.

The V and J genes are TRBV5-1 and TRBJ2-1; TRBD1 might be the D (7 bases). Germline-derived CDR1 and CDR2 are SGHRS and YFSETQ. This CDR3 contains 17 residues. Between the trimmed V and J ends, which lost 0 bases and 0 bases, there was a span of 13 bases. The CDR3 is CASSLGGGGLSYNEQFF. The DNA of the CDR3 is TGCGCCAGCAGCTTGGGAGGAGGGGGCCTCTCCTACAATGAGCAGTTCTTC.

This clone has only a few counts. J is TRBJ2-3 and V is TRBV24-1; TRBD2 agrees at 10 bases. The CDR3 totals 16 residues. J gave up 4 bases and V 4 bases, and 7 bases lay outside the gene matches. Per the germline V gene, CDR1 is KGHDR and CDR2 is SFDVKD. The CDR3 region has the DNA TGTGCCACCAGTGACAGTCTAGCGGGAGTGCCAGATACGCAGTATTTT. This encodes CATSDSLAGVPDTQYF.

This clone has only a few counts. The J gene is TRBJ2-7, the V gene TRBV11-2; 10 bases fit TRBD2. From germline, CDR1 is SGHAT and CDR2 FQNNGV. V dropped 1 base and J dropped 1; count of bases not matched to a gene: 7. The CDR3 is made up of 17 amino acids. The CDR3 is CASSLGSGGIDSYEQYF. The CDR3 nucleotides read TGTGCCAGCAGCTTAGGTAGCGGGGGGATAGATTCCTACGAGCAGTACTTC.

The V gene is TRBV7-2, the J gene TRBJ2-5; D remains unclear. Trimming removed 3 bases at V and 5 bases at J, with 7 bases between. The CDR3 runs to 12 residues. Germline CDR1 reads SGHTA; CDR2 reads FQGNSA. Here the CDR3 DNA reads TGTGCCAGCAGCTTGCTTGGCGAGACCCAGTACTTC. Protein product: CASSLLGETQYF.

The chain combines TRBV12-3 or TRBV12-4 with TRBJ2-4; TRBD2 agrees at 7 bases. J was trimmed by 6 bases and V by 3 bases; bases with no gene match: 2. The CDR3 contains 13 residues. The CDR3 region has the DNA TGTGCCAGCAGTTTGCCGGGGGGAAACATTCAGTACTTC. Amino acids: CASSLPGGNIQYF.

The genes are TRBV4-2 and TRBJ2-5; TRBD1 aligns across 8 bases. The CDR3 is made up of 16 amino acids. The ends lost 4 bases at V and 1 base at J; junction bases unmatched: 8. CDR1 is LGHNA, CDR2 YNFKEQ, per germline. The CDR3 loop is CASSLPGGLSQETQYF. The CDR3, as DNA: TGTGCCAGCAGCCTACCAGGGGGCCTGAGCCAAGAGACCCAGTACTTC.

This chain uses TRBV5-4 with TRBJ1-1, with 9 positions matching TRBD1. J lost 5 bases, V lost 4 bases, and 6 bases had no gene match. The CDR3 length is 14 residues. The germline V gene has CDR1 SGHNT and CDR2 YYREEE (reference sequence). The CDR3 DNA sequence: TGTGCCAGCAGCCCGACAGGGGGTGATACTGAAGCTTTCTTT. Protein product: CASSPTGGDTEAFF.